The next 25 T cell receptor beta chains were all read from a single sample in a study of response to subunit inactivated influenza vaccine. From the RT-PCR reads, TCRdb called clonotypes with MiXCR, one entry per CDR3 protein. The sample includes roughly 540,000 distinct CDR3 sequences, approximately 20% of them seen just once. The same sample was also studied in work on T cells expressing NK-cell markers. According to that study: What made the TCR beta cDNA was 5'RACE template switching with UMIs.

The sequencing here drew on CD4+ T cells sorted from PBMCs, taken about 11 days after vaccination. The receptors were sampled from a man aged 50-59 years who received an inactivated influenza vaccine.

Only a few counts were recorded for this clonotype. V gene TRBV30 combines with J gene TRBJ2-3; 8 positions match TRBD1. The CDR3 runs to 15 residues. Unmatched junction bases numbered 12, after V lost 7 bases and J lost 3 bases. Looked up from germline, CDR1 is GTSNPN and CDR2 is SVGIG (reference sequence). The CDR3 loop reads CASTRRGQETDTQYF. CDR3 coding DNA: TGTGCCTCGACCCGAAGGGGACAGGAGACAGATACGCAGTATTTT.

This clonotype was counted many times. The rearrangement uses TRBV5-6 and TRBJ2-2; no firm D call. This CDR3 is built from 14 residues. V lost 3 bases, J lost 6 bases, and 12 bases lay in between. Germline loops: CDR1 SGHDT, CDR2 YYEEEE. The CDR3: CASSSLSGPGELFF. CDR3 coding DNA: TGTGCCAGCAGCTCCCTAAGTGGACCCGGGGAGCTGTTTTTT.

This clonotype was found a few times. CDR3 amino acids: CSANAGPRNEQYF. In DNA, the CDR3 is TGCAGTGCCAACGCCGGCCCGCGCAACGAGCAGTACTTC. The rearrangement links TRBV20-1 to TRBJ2-7; D gene unclear. Germline CDR1 reads DFQATT; CDR2 reads SNEGSKA (reference sequence). CDR3 length equals 13 residues. The V end lost 6 bases, the J end lost 5 bases, and 17 bases lay between the germline ends.

This clonotype showed up just a few times. The chain uses TRBV15 and TRBJ2-5; a possible D gene is TRBD1 (6 bases). The germline V gene has CDR1 LNHNV and CDR2 YYDKDF (reference sequence). The CDR3 runs to 13 residues. V was clipped by 3 bases and J by 1 base, with 6 bases between them. In DNA form, the CDR3 reads TGTGCCACCAGCAGGACAGGCCAAGAGACCCAGTACTTC. It translates to CATSRTGQETQYF.

A few counts support this clonotype. The chain uses TRBV29-1 and TRBJ2-5, with 7 bases matching TRBD1. Germline V gene data show CDR1 as SQVTM and CDR2 as ANQGSEA. V was clipped by 5 bases and J by 5 bases; unmatched bases: 2. The CDR3 is made up of 11 amino acids. CDR3 sequence (DNA): TGCAGCGTTAACAGGGGTGAGACCCAGTACTTC. It is translated as CSVNRGETQYF.

This clonotype was counted at least ten times. This chain uses TRBV5-1 with TRBJ2-3; D uncertain. Trimming left V 0 bases short and J 3 bases short, with 2 bases between. There are 12 residues in the CDR3. The germline V gene encodes CDR1 SGHRS and CDR2 YFSETQ. Written as DNA, the CDR3 is TGCGCCAGCAGCTTGGAGACAGATACGCAGTATTTT. Translation: CASSLETDTQYF. The entire variable domain, with the rest obtained from reference TRBV5-1 and TRBJ2-3, is as follows: KAGVTQTPRYLIKTRGQQVTLSCSPISGHRSVSWYQQTPGQGLQFLFEYFSETQRNKGNFPGRFSGRQFSNSRSEMNVSTLELGDSALYLCASSLETDTQYFGPGTRLTVL.

The chain joins TRBV10-1 to TRBJ2-7; 11 nucleotides line up with TRBD1. The germline gives CDR1 WNHNN, CDR2 SYGVQD (reference sequence). Unmatched junction bases numbered 5, after V lost 3 bases and J lost 4 bases. CDR3 length: 15 amino acids. DNA for the CDR3: TGCGCCAGCAGTGATGGACAGGGGGCAAGATACGAGCAGTACTTC. Residues: CASSDGQGARYEQYF.

This clonotype has only a few counts. CDR3 DNA sequence: TGTGCCACCAGCCCTACAGCGGGAGGAGATAATGAGCAGTTCTTC. This sequence encodes CATSPTAGGDNEQFF. The gene calls are TRBV15 and TRBJ2-1, with 9 bases fitting TRBD2. V lost 5 bases to trimming and J lost 7 bases; unmatched junction nucleotides: 9. This CDR3 comprises 15 residues. CDR1 LNHNV and CDR2 YYDKDF come from the germline V gene (reference sequence).

The J gene is TRBJ2-7, the V gene TRBV29-1, with 12 bases fitting TRBD2. Germline V gene sequence: CDR1 SQVTM, CDR2 ANQGSEA. The CDR3 is 16 residues long. V gave up 7 bases and J gave up 0 bases; unmatched junction bases: 10. CDR3 DNA: TGCAGCGGGGAGCTTGGGACTAGCGGGTTCTCCTACGAGCAGTACTTC. Its protein product is CSGELGTSGFSYEQYF.

This clonotype occurred a few times. The chain combines TRBV9 with TRBJ2-1; no clear D gene. The CDR3 covers 14 residues. Germline CDR1 and CDR2: SGDLS and YYNGEE. Trimming cost V 0 bases and J 4 bases, with 8 bases left between them. The CDR3 is CASSVEPSYNEQFF. CDR3 DNA sequence: TGTGCCAGCAGCGTAGAGCCTAGTTACAATGAGCAGTTCTTC.

This chain joins TRBV24-1 and TRBJ2-2; either TRBD1 or TRBD2 may supply D (5 bases each). The CDR3 contains 14 residues. Trimming took off 9 bases at V and 5 bases at J, with 15 bases between the two ends. Germline CDR1 reads KGHDR; CDR2 reads SFDVKD. CDR3 nucleotide sequence: TGTGCCACCCAGGGCTCCGGGGCTACCGGGGAGCTGTTTTTT. This gives the protein CATQGSGATGELFF.

This clonotype was counted many times. The chain carries TRBV4-1 and TRBJ2-6; D tentatively fits TRBD1 or TRBD2 (5 bases each). Germline V lookup: CDR1 MGHRA, CDR2 YSYEKL. The CDR3 sequence is 15 residues long. The V gene lost 4 bases and the J gene lost 4 bases, with 11 bases spanning the gap. CDR3 residues: CASSPEGYGANVLTF. CDR3 in DNA: TGCGCCAGCAGCCCTGAGGGGTACGGGGCCAACGTCCTGACTTTC.

The genes are TRBV21-1 and TRBJ2-2; the table gives TRBD2 as D, unverified against the DNA. TRBV21-1 has pseudogene status. The CDR3 length is 16 residues. This CDR3 is CASSINPGLGSGELFF. CDR3 nucleotide sequence: TGTGCCAGCAGCATCAACCCGGGACTAGGATCCGGGGAGCTGTTTTTT.

The chain uses TRBV6-5 and TRBJ2-6; no clear D gene. There are 15 residues in the CDR3. Germline values: CDR1 MNHEY, CDR2 SVGAGI. Trimming pared 2 bases from V and 4 bases from J, leaving 9 bases between. DNA of the CDR3: TGTGCCAGCAGTTACAGGGAAACCGGGGCCAACGTCCTGACTTTC. This translates into CASSYRETGANVLTF.

The chain recombines TRBV20-1 with TRBJ1-5; 11 nucleotides match TRBD1. CDR3 length equals 17 residues. With V trimmed by 7 bases and J by 3 bases, 14 bases remained unmatched. The germline CDR1 and CDR2 sequences are DFQATT and SNEGSKA (reference sequence). The CDR3 DNA follows: TGCAGTGTCGGAGGGACAGGGGGGCGAGGAGACAATCAGCCCCAGCATTTT. Its protein product is CSVGGTGGRGDNQPQHF.

In its sample, this clonotype was seen a few times. This rearrangement joins TRBV25-1 to TRBJ2-7; D possibly matches TRBD1 or TRBD2 (6 bases each). V shed 2 bases and J shed 7 bases, with 12 bases lying between them. This CDR3 comprises 13 residues. The germline V gene encodes CDR1 MGHDK and CDR2 SYGVNS. This chain's CDR3 is CASSEGGLGEQYF. Here the CDR3 DNA reads TGTGCCAGCAGTGAAGGGGGGCTGGGGGAGCAGTACTTC.

This clonotype was counted between two and nine times. The V and J genes are TRBV2 and TRBJ2-2; TRBD1 matches 7 bases. J was trimmed by 4 bases and V by 10 bases; bases with no gene match: 15. Germline V gives CDR1 SNHLY, CDR2 FYNNEI. This CDR3 spans 16 amino acids. The CDR3 coding sequence is TGTGCCACCGGAGGATTCGACAGGGTGGTCACCGGGGAGCTGTTTTTT. It is translated as CATGGFDRVVTGELFF.

This chain connects TRBV5-6 to TRBJ2-1; 11 bases match TRBD2. The V gene end was trimmed by 4 bases and the J gene end by 6 bases; junction bases not matched to a gene: 9. The CDR3 extends over 16 amino acids. The germline gives CDR1 SGHDT, CDR2 YYEEEE. In DNA, the CDR3 is TGTGCCAGCAGCCCGCCTCTAGCGGGAGGTTCCAATGAGCAGTTCTTC. Protein sequence: CASSPPLAGGSNEQFF. Complete variable domain (other parts from reference TRBV5-6 and TRBJ2-1): DAGVTQSPTHLIKTRGQQVTLRCSPKSGHDTVSWYQQALGQGPQFIFQYYEEEERQRGNFPDRFSGHQFPNYSSELNVNALLLGDSALYLCASSPPLAGGSNEQFFGPGTRLTVL.

In its sample, this clonotype was seen a few times. The chain is built from TRBV4-1 and TRBJ1-1, with TRBD1 as a possible D gene (5 bases). The CDR3 loop spans 16 amino acids. Germline CDR1 reads MGHRA; CDR2 reads YSYEKL. V lost 0 bases and J 6 bases, leaving 17 bases between the germline ends. This CDR3 is CASSQERRGGDAEAFF. The DNA of the CDR3 is TGCGCCAGCAGCCAAGAAAGACGGGGAGGGGACGCTGAAGCTTTCTTT.

This clonotype was observed many times. The CDR3 protein is CASSLRSPSNQETQYF. Written as DNA, the CDR3 is TGTGCCAGCAGCTTAAGATCCCCCAGTAACCAAGAGACCCAGTACTTC. The chain combines TRBV7-6 with TRBJ2-5; D remains ambiguous. V was trimmed by 2 bases and J by 0 bases, leaving 13 bases between them. This CDR3 spans 16 amino acids. Germline CDR1 SGHVS, CDR2 FNYEAQ.

This clonotype has just a few counts. The chain carries TRBV20-1 and TRBJ2-5; TRBD2 might be the D (7 bases). V dropped 4 bases and J dropped 9 bases, with 21 bases sitting between them. Germline assignment: CDR1 DFQATT and CDR2 SNEGSKA (reference sequence). The CDR3 has 14 amino acids. CDR3 region: CSAMAGAAQGSQYF. For the CDR3, the DNA is TGCAGTGCTATGGCGGGGGCCGCCCAAGGCTCCCAGTACTTC.

The chain links TRBV27 to TRBJ2-7; D uncertain. The V gene's germline CDR1 is MNHEY and CDR2 SMNVEV (reference sequence). V gave up 6 bases and J gave up 3 bases, with 12 bases separating them. The CDR3 is made up of 13 amino acids. CDR3 coding DNA: TGTGCCAGCAGCCGGACCCGGTACTACGAGCAGTACTTC. Amino acid sequence: CASSRTRYYEQYF.

Many counts were recorded for this clonotype. The rearrangement uses TRBV29-1 and TRBJ1-4, with no clear D. There are 14 residues in the CDR3. Germline V CDR1 and CDR2: SQVTM, ANQGSEA. Trimming left V 3 bases short and J 8 bases short, with 16 bases between. CDR3 in DNA: TGCAGCGTTGATGCTCTCTCTTCCGAAGAAAAACTGTTTTTT. Translated: CSVDALSSEEKLFF. Together with reference TRBV29-1 and TRBJ1-4, the CDR3 gives the full variable domain: SAVISQKPSRDICQRGTSLTIQCQVDSQVTMMFWYRQQPGQSLTLIATANQGSEATYESGFVIDKFPISRPNLTFSTLTVSNMSPEDSSIYLCSVDALSSEEKLFFGSGTQLSVL.

The chain couples TRBV7-9 to TRBJ2-3, with D perhaps being TRBD1 or TRBD2 (6 bases each). V lost 5 bases to trimming and J lost 5 bases, with 17 bases between them. Germline values: CDR1 SEHNR, CDR2 FQNEAQ (reference sequence). The length of the CDR3 is 15 residues. CDR3 nucleotides: TGTGCCAGCAGCCCGCGTGGGGGGCGTGGAGATACGCAGTATTTT. Amino acid sequence: CASSPRGGRGDTQYF.

The table lists this clonotype with a few counts. This chain links TRBV5-1 with TRBJ2-1; TRBD2 matches 10 bases. The CDR3 length is 17 residues. Per germline, CDR1 SGHRS and CDR2 YFSETQ. V trimming: 1 base; J trimming: 6 bases; junction bases outside the gene matches: 10. CDR3: CASSLLSGGEFGNEQFF. CDR3 coding DNA: TGCGCCAGCAGCTTGTTAAGCGGGGGGGAGTTCGGCAATGAGCAGTTCTTC. The complete variable domain, with remaining parts taken from reference TRBV5-1 and TRBJ2-1, reads KAGVTQTPRYLIKTRGQQVTLSCSPISGHRSVSWYQQTPGQGLQFLFEYFSETQRNKGNFPGRFSGRQFSNSRSEMNVSTLELGDSALYLCASSLLSGGEFGNEQFFGPGTRLTVL.